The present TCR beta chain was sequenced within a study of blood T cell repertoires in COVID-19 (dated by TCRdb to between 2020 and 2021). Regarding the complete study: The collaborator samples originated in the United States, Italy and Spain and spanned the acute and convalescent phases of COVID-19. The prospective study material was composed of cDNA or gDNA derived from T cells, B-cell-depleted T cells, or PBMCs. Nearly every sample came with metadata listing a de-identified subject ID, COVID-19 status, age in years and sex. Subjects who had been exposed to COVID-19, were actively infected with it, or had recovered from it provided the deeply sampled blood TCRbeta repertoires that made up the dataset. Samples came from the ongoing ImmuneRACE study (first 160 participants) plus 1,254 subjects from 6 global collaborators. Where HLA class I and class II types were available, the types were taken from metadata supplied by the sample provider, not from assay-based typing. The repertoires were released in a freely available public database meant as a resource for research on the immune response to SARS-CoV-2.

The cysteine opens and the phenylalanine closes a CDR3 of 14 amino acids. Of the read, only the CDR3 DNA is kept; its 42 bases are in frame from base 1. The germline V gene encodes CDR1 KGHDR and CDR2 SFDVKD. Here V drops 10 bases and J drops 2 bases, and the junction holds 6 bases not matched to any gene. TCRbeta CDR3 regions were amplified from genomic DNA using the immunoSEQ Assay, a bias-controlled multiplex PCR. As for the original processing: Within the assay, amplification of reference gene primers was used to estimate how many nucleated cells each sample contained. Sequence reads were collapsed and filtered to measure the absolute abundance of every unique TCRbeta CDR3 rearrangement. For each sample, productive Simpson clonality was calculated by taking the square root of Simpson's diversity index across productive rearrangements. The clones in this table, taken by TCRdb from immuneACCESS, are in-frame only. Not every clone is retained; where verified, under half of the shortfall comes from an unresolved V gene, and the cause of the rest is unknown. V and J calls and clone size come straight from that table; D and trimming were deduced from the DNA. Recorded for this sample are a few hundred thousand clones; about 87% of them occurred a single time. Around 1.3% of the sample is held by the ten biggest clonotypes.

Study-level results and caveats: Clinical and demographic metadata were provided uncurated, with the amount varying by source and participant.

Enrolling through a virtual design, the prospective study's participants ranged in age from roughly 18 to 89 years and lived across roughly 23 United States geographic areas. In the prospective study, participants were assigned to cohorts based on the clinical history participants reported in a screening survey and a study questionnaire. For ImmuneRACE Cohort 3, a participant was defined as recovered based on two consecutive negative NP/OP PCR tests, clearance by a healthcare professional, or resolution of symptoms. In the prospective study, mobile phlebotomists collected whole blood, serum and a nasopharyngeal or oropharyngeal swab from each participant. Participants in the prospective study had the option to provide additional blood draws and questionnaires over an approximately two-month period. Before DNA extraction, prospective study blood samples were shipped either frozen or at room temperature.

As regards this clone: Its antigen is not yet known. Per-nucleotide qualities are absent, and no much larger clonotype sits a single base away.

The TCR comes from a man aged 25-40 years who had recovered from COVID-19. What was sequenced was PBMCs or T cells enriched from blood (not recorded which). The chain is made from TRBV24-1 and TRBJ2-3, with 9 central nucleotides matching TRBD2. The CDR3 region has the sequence CATSGGINTDTQYF. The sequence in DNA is TGTGCCACAAGCGGGGGGATAAACACAGATACGCAGTATTTT.